Reported below is one T cell receptor (beta chain). Its antigen is undetermined. The record originates from a study of shared clonotypes between healthy human individuals. Donors were healthy HIV-negative adults without recent acute infections or vaccinations. The study's findings and limits: As a rule, naive subsets had a larger estimated richness than memory subsets. Non-shared clonotypes displayed generation probabilities falling below those of clonotypes present in all four donors.

Assay used: immunoSEQ multiplex PCR; TCRdb lists only in-frame clones, some missing. The sample carries 2 million to 2.5 million clones, 85% to 95% recorded once. Germline-derived CDR1 and CDR2 are KGHSH and LQKENI. The CDR3 length is 15 residues. V dropped 2 bases and J dropped 4 bases, with 12 bases sitting between them. The sequencing sample was made of naive CD4+ T cells from PBMCs. Indicated subset: CD45RA+ positively selected. This clonotype originated in a man aged 18 to 29 in good health. Some clones in this sample may be carry-over from other donors' samples. The chain carries TRBV18 and TRBJ1-3, with D possibly TRBD1 on 5 matching bases. DNA of the CDR3: TGTGCCAGCTCACCAGGGACTACCCGCGGAAACACCATATATTTT. Translating gives CASSPGTTRGNTIYF.